The clone carrying this TCR beta chain came up a few times. Antigen: not known. This record belongs to a study of regulatory T cells in long-lasting Graves disease. The CDR3 loop spans 16 amino acids. Trimming cost V 6 bases and J 2 bases; bases outside gene matches: 9. Germline V gene sequence: CDR1 MNHNS, CDR2 SASEGT. For TCR beta, libraries came from iRepertoire HTBI primers and Arm-PCR of CDR3 regions. The authors' processing: Analysis of the samples identified roughly 62 TRBV and 15 or so TRBJ segments. TCRdb analysed the multiplex PCR reads with MiXCR anew, one entry per CDR3 protein. Here the V and J calls rest on TCRdb's processing, not on the authors' analysis. The sample shows 350,000 to 450,000 distinct CDR3 sequences, approximately 15% of them seen only once. General study results and limits: Among the persistent patients, 2,500 to 3,000 public clonotypes were shared, more than the 950 to 1,000 shared among new patients.

Time point indicated: newly diagnosed GD, antithyroid drugs for less than 3 months. The authors made the TCR library using RNA they extracted from PBMCs. Graves' disease diagnosis used American Thyroid Association guidelines. This same sample was also taken into another study, of T cells in Graves' hyperthyroidism and ophthalmopathy. That source notes: The model foresaw ophthalmopathy a median about 6.5 months prior to onset.

Source: peripheral blood mononuclear cells (PBMCs), taken at new diagnosis, from a patient treated with antithyroid drugs. The chain recombines TRBV6-1 with TRBJ2-1, with 8 bases fitting TRBD2. The sequence was collected from a woman aged 30 to 39 with Graves disease. CDR3 loop: CASRTQTSATYNEQFF. CDR3 DNA: TGTGCCAGCAGAACACAGACTAGCGCGACCTACAATGAGCAGTTCTTC.